This T cell receptor (beta chain) derives from a study of blood T cell repertoires in COVID-19. Original processing notes: Amplification of reference gene primers provided the estimated nucleated cell counts. Profiling relied on immunoSEQ multiplex PCR, and the TCRdb table lists in-frame clones only, not all of them. V, J and clone size derive from that table, while D and trimming were established from the DNA sequence. The sample has approximately 400,000 clones, roughly 80% seen once. Germline V gives CDR1 SNHLY, CDR2 FYNNEI. This CDR3 has 14 amino acids. The V end was cut by 7 bases, the J end by 7 bases, with 17 bases between.

V gene TRBV2 combines with J gene TRBJ2-1, with D perhaps TRBD2 (6 bases). This clonotype was obtained from a human donor with acute or convalescent COVID-19. The donor label of this sample is uncertain. The sequenced material came from peripheral blood. The CDR3 is CASTTGAGPNEQFF. In DNA, the CDR3 is TGTGCCAGCACAACGGGTGCGGGGCCTAATGAGCAGTTCTTC.